The 10 T cell receptor beta chains given below trace back to one sample, sequenced in a study of T cell changes during pregnancy in multiple sclerosis. This table comes from immunoSEQ multiplex PCR, and its TCRdb copy is limited to in-frame clones, with some not included. The sample consists of about 41,000 clones, approximately 90% of them appearing once. Sample: CD8+ T cells from peripheral blood mononuclear cells, taken in the third trimester of pregnancy. The receptors shown here come from a female donor with multiple sclerosis, enrolled in a pregnancy study.

The chain uses TRBV7-8 and TRBJ1-1; 7 bases fit TRBD1. This CDR3 spans 13 amino acids. CDR1 and CDR2 (germline): SGHVS, FQNEAQ. The V segment lost 1 base and the J segment 6 bases; nucleotides outside the gene matches: 2. The CDR3 region is CASSLGGGPEAFF. The CDR3 nucleotides are TGTGCCAGCAGCTTAGGAGGGGGCCCTGAAGCTTTCTTT.

The rearrangement joins TRBV4-3 to TRBJ1-1; a possible D gene is TRBD1 (6 bases). The CDR3 totals 15 residues. The V end lost 0 bases, the J end lost 7 bases, and 15 bases lay between the germline ends. CDR1 LGHNA and CDR2 YSLEER come from the germline V gene. CDR3 sequence reads: CASSQDHFGQNEAFF. The CDR3 DNA reads as TGCGCCAGCAGCCAAGATCACTTCGGACAGAATGAAGCTTTCTTT.

V is TRBV2 and J is TRBJ2-1; TRBD2 agrees at 9 bases. The germline gives CDR1 SNHLY, CDR2 FYNNEI. The CDR3 runs to 15 residues. V shed 3 bases, J shed 6 bases, and the junction held 6 bases outside the gene matches. DNA for the CDR3: TGTGCCAGCAGTGAGGGCGGGGGGGATTTCAATGAGCAGTTCTTC. The encoded protein is CASSEGGGDFNEQFF.

This chain joins TRBV7-6 and TRBJ2-7, with unresolved D. The germline CDR1 and CDR2 sequences are SGHVS and FNYEAQ. This CDR3 is 13 amino acids long. V lost 1 base to trimming and J lost 4 bases, with 8 bases between them. As DNA, the CDR3 is TGTGCCAGCAGCTTAGGTCCAAATTACGAGCAGTACTTC. Its translation: CASSLGPNYEQYF. The full variable domain, its missing parts supplied by reference TRBV7-6 and TRBJ2-7, is GAGVSQSPRYKVTKRGQDVALRCDPISGHVSLYWYRQALGQGPEFLTYFNYEAQQDKSGLPNDRFSAERPEGSISTLTIQRTEQRDSAMYRCASSLGPNYEQYFGPGTRLTVT.

V gene TRBV10-3 combines with J gene TRBJ1-2; 7 bases agree with TRBD1. V was clipped by 1 base and J by 4 bases; unmatched bases: 3. The CDR3 is 14 amino acids. The germline gives CDR1 ENHRY, CDR2 SYGVKD. The CDR3 region has the DNA TGTGCCATCAGTGAGTTGGGACAGCTCTATGGCTACACCTTC. Translation gives CAISELGQLYGYTF.

The CDR3 bases are TGTGCCAGCAGTGCAGGACTAGCGGGGAATGAGCAGTTCTTC. Its translation is CASSAGLAGNEQFF. The rearrangement uses TRBV6-4 and TRBJ2-1, with 12 bases that match TRBD2. Unmatched junction bases numbered 2, after V lost 4 bases and J lost 7 bases. CDR3 length equals 14 residues. The germline V gene has CDR1 MRHNA and CDR2 SNTAGT.

This clone was seen a single time. The chain employs TRBV7-9 and TRBJ2-7; TRBD1 matches at 8 bases. The trim removed 1 base at V and 2 bases at J, leaving 4 bases unmatched. Germline V gene sequence: CDR1 SEHNR, CDR2 FQNEAQ (reference sequence). The CDR3 consists of 15 residues. CDR3 sequence (DNA): TGTGCCAGCAGCTTAGTGCAGGGGGCCCCCTACGAGCAGTACTTC. Translation gives CASSLVQGAPYEQYF.

The chain is built from TRBV4-1 and TRBJ2-3; TRBD2 matches 7 bases. V shed 0 bases and J 3 bases; nucleotides not matched to a gene: 9. There are 17 residues in the CDR3. Germline V gene lookup returns CDR1 MGHRA and CDR2 YSYEKL. The CDR3 loop reads CASSQDWGGGPTDTQYF. As DNA, the CDR3 is TGCGCCAGCAGCCAAGATTGGGGGGGAGGGCCAACAGATACGCAGTATTTT.

The chain is built from TRBV15 and TRBJ1-6; D is possibly TRBD1 (5 bases). The germline V gene has CDR1 LNHNV and CDR2 YYDKDF (reference sequence). The CDR3 contains 14 residues. V was shortened by 2 bases and J by 7 bases, with 9 bases between the two germline ends. CDR3: CATSRQGTNSPLHF. CDR3 in DNA: TGTGCCACCAGCAGACAGGGAACGAATTCACCCCTCCACTTT. The whole variable domain, filled in from reference TRBV15 and TRBJ1-6, reads DAMVIQNPRYQVTQFGKPVTLSCSQTLNHNVMYWYQQKSSQAPKLLFHYYDKDFNNEADTPDNFQSRRPNTSFCFLDIRSPGLGDTAMYLCATSRQGTNSPLHFGNGTRLTVT.

This chain links TRBV19 with TRBJ1-1, with D possibly being TRBD1 (6 bases). CDR3 length: 14 amino acids. The V end lost 5 bases, the J end lost 5 bases, and 15 bases lay between the germline ends. Germline CDR1 reads LNHDA; CDR2 reads SQIVND (reference sequence). The CDR3 spells CASSLNRAGTEAFF. CDR3 nucleotide sequence: TGTGCCAGTAGTCTCAACAGGGCGGGTACTGAAGCTTTCTTT.